Listed below are T cell receptor beta chains from one sample, sequenced in a study of CD8 T cells in Susac syndrome. TCRdb reprocessed the immunoSEQ multiplex PCR reads via MiXCR and lists one record per CDR3 protein. The sample records 250,000 to 350,000 distinct CDR3 sequences, roughly 85% being singletons. Sequenced input: CD8+ T cells from PBMCs. These receptors were collected from a human donor with multiple sclerosis. The CDR3 runs from the conserved cysteine through the conserved F or W. The D gene is left open where the match is weak. Where a row states a size, it is once, few, many or the class of an expanded clone; other rows omit it.

cdr3_aa cdr3_nt d_call clone_size j_call cdr3_length v_call
CASLGRAVSYNEQFF TGTGCCAGCCTCGGGAGGGCGGTCTCCTACAATGAGCAGTTCTTC TRBD2 NA TRBJ2-1 15 TRBV5-6
CASSLLAGPVLNEQFF TGTGCCAGCAGCTTACTTGCGGGTCCCGTATTGAATGAGCAGTTCTTC NA NA TRBJ2-1 16 TRBV7-6
CASSSSGTASYEQYF TGTGCCAGCAGTTCATCCGGGACAGCTTCCTACGAGCAGTACTTC TRBD1 NA TRBJ2-7 15 TRBV5-6
CASSPPGGNSYNEQFF TGTGCCAGCAGCCCGCCCGGGGGTAACTCCTACAATGAGCAGTTCTTC NA NA TRBJ2-1 16 TRBV11-3
CASSQALAQAYNEQFF TGCGCCAGCAGCCAAGCCCTAGCGCAAGCCTACAATGAGCAGTTCTTC NA NA TRBJ2-1 16 TRBV4-1
CASSSSGSTDGYTF TGTGCCAGCAGCTCCTCTGGGTCGACGGATGGCTACACCTTC NA once TRBJ1-2 14 TRBV7-9
CASRAQRGESGNTIYF TGTGCCAGCAGAGCCCAGAGGGGGGAATCCGGAAACACCATATATTTT NA once TRBJ1-3 16 TRBV6-1
CASGSRPYGYTF TGTGCTAGTGGCTCAAGACCCTATGGCTACACCTTC NA NA TRBJ1-2 12 TRBV12-5
CASSVPGSNNEQFF TGTGCCAGCAGCGTACCTGGTTCCAACAATGAGCAGTTCTTC NA NA TRBJ2-1 14 TRBV9
CASSLGQGTFYNEQFF TGTGCCAGCAGTCTGGGACAGGGGACTTTTTACAATGAGCAGTTCTTC TRBD1 NA TRBJ2-1 16 TRBV27
CSVEEGATNEKLFF TGCAGCGTTGAAGAGGGCGCAACTAATGAAAAACTGTTTTTT NA NA TRBJ1-4 14 TRBV29-1
CASSHWDTSYEQYF TGTGCCAGCAGTCACTGGGACACCTCCTACGAGCAGTACTTC NA NA TRBJ2-7 14 TRBV12-3/TRBV12-4
CASRRYSLEDAYEQYF TGTGCCAGCAGGAGATATAGCTTGGAGGACGCCTACGAGCAGTACTTC NA NA TRBJ2-7 16 TRBV7-9
CASSDSDSPGELFF TGTGCCAGCAGTGACTCGGATAGCCCCGGGGAGCTGTTTTTT NA NA TRBJ2-2 14 TRBV6-4
CASSTSSSGRLETQYF TGTGCCAGCAGCACATCGTCTAGCGGGAGGTTAGAGACCCAGTACTTC TRBD2 NA TRBJ2-5 16 TRBV7-8
CASSNREKEETQYF TGTGCCAGCAGCAACAGGGAAAAGGAAGAGACCCAGTACTTC NA NA TRBJ2-5 14 TRBV7-9
CASSPIGLAYEQYF TGTGCCAGCAGTCCAATTGGACTAGCCTACGAGCAGTACTTC TRBD2 NA TRBJ2-7 14 TRBV27
CASSDSSGIETQYF TGTGCCAGCAGTGACTCATCGGGTATTGAGACCCAGTACTTC NA NA TRBJ2-5 14 TRBV6-4
CSAWGGYNEQFF TGCAGCGCCTGGGGGGGCTACAATGAGCAGTTCTTC TRBD2 NA TRBJ2-1 12 TRBV20-1
CASSLNFGRDTHNRGFYEQYF TGTGCCAGCAGCTTAAACTTTGGGCGGGACACCCATAATAGGGGTTTCTACGAGCAGTACTTC NA NA TRBJ2-7 21 TRBV11-2
CASSLEEGNTEAFF TGTGCCAGCAGCTTAGAGGAGGGGAACACTGAAGCTTTCTTT NA NA TRBJ1-1 14 TRBV7-8
CASSLRGTNTEAFF TGTGCCAGCAGTTTGAGGGGGACGAACACTGAAGCTTTCTTT NA NA TRBJ1-1 14 TRBV27
CASSSLKGPPTDTQYF TGTGCCAGCAGCAGTCTGAAGGGACCCCCCACAGATACGCAGTATTTT NA NA TRBJ2-3 16 TRBV7-9
CASTKQAIRDEQYF TGTGCCAGCACCAAGCAGGCAATTAGGGACGAGCAGTACTTC NA few TRBJ2-7 14 TRBV2
CASSFGQTLEQYF TGTGCCAGCAGCTTCGGGCAGACCCTCGAGCAGTACTTC NA once TRBJ2-7 13 TRBV5-4
CASTNLETSAREQYF TGTGCCAGCACCAACCTGGAGACTAGCGCTAGGGAGCAGTACTTC TRBD2 NA TRBJ2-7 15 TRBV6-6
CASSLGLQVPFF TGCGCCAGCAGCTTGGGCCTTCAAGTGCCTTTCTTT NA NA TRBJ1-1 12 TRBV5-1
CASSAGRGNTEAFF TGTGCCAGCAGCGCCGGCCGCGGCAACACTGAAGCTTTCTTT NA NA TRBJ1-1 14 TRBV9
CANSGLDSYRDEQFF TGTGCCAACAGCGGCCTTGACAGTTATAGGGATGAGCAGTTCTTC NA NA TRBJ2-1 15 TRBV9
CSARDQGGRGDEQFF TGCAGTGCTAGAGATCAAGGGGGCAGGGGCGATGAGCAGTTCTTC TRBD1 NA TRBJ2-1 15 TRBV20-1
CASSLSPKTPCYF TGTGCCAGCAGTTTATCCCCCAAGACACCTTGCTACTTC NA NA TRBJ2-7 13 TRBV27
CATSRDPAGDEQYF TGTGCCACCAGCAGAGACCCCGCGGGGGACGAGCAGTACTTC TRBD2 NA TRBJ2-7 14 TRBV15
CAWTGGRRNEQFF TGTGCCTGGACTGGCGGGAGAAGGAATGAGCAGTTCTTC TRBD2 NA TRBJ2-1 13 TRBV30
CASSFQETQYF TGTGCCAGCAGCTTCCAAGAGACCCAGTACTTC NA many TRBJ2-5 11 TRBV7-9
CASSPGGQETQYF TGTGCCAGCAGCCCCGGGGGTCAAGAGACCCAGTACTTC NA NA TRBJ2-5 13 TRBV27
CASSPGGGSPLHF TGTGCCAGCAGTCCTGGAGGCGGTTCACCCCTCCACTTT NA NA TRBJ1-6 13 TRBV9
CASSLRAGGPYEQYF TGTGCCAGCAGTTTAAGGGCAGGGGGTCCCTACGAGCAGTACTTC TRBD1 NA TRBJ2-7 15 TRBV27
CASSPWTGANPYEQYF TGTGCCAGCAGTCCCTGGACAGGGGCGAACCCCTACGAGCAGTACTTC TRBD1 NA TRBJ2-7 16 TRBV6-2/TRBV6-3
CSAKGEDGVNSYEQCF TGCAGTGCTAAGGGGGAGGACGGAGTCAACTCCTACGAGCAGTGCTTC NA once TRBJ2-7 16 TRBV20-1
CATSVRTSGDNEQFF TGTGCCACCAGTGTCCGGACTAGCGGCGACAATGAGCAGTTCTTC TRBD2 NA TRBJ2-1 15 TRBV24-1
CASSLAQGPYEQYF TGTGCCAGCAGCTTAGCACAGGGCCCCTACGAGCAGTACTTC NA NA TRBJ2-7 14 TRBV7-9
CASSRSGTLGYEQYF TGTGCCAGCAGTAGATCTGGGACTCTGGGGTACGAGCAGTACTTC NA NA TRBJ2-7 15 TRBV6-4
CASSLRLLYEQYF TGTGCCAGCAGCTTAAGACTTCTATACGAGCAGTACTTC NA NA TRBJ2-7 13 TRBV7-8
CATSRQSGGDEQYF TGTGCCACCAGCAGACAATCGGGAGGCGACGAGCAGTACTTC TRBD2 NA TRBJ2-7 14 TRBV15
CSAIDRASYNEQFF TGCAGTGCCATCGACAGGGCATCCTACAATGAGCAGTTCTTC TRBD1 NA TRBJ2-1 14 TRBV20-1
CASSASRAILTDTQYF TGTGCCAGTAGTGCCTCTCGAGCGATCCTCACAGATACGCAGTATTTT NA NA TRBJ2-3 16 TRBV19
CASSLYLVTDLEDYEQYF TGTGCCAGCAGCTTATACCTTGTAACCGATTTAGAAGACTACGAGCAGTACTTC NA NA TRBJ2-7 18 TRBV7-8
CASSYSQAYEQYF TGTGCCAGCAGTTACAGTCAAGCCTACGAGCAGTACTTC NA NA TRBJ2-7 13 TRBV27
CASSQRGLASYNEQFF TGTGCCAGCAGCCAACGGGGACTAGCGTCTTACAATGAGCAGTTCTTC TRBD2 NA TRBJ2-1 16 TRBV9
CASSAGTAVWADTQYF TGTGCTAGCAGCGCCGGGACAGCGGTTTGGGCAGATACGCAGTATTTT TRBD1 NA TRBJ2-3 16 TRBV7-7
CASSQDSGSYEQYF TGTGCCAGCAGCCAAGATTCCGGATCCTACGAGCAGTACTTC NA once TRBJ2-7 14 TRBV3-1